A selection of T cell receptor beta chains follows, all from one sample in a study of shared clonotypes between healthy human individuals. TCRdb's table, derived via immunoSEQ multiplex PCR, lists solely in-frame clones and lacks some. The sample carries millions of clones, roughly nine tenths recorded once. What was sequenced was naive CD4+ T cells sorted from blood. The source of these receptors is a man between 18 and 35 years old in good health. Both conserved end residues are part of each CDR3. D genes are given only for firm matches. The size entry is marked missing in some rows and otherwise reads once, few, many or a size class.

abundance	j_gene	v_gene	d_gene	CDR3nt	CDR3aa
.	TRBJ2-7	TRBV18	.	TGTGCCAGCTCCCCGACAGGTTTTGGGTACGAGCAGTACTTC	CASSPTGFGYEQYF
.	TRBJ2-2	TRBV2	.	TGTGCCAGCACTATTCGGACTAACCCCACCGGGGAGCTGTTTTTT	CASTIRTNPTGELFF
.	TRBJ2-2	TRBV5-1	TRBD1	TGCGCCAGCAGCTGGAGACCACCGGGACAGGGGCGGACCGGGGGGCTGTTTTTT	CASSWRPPGQGRTGGLFF
.	TRBJ2-6	TRBV28	.	TGTGCCAGTAATCCATACTCTGGGGCCAACGTCCTGACTTTC	CASNPYSGANVLTF
.	TRBJ2-1	TRBV5-1	TRBD2	TGCGCCAGCAGCGGGACTAGGGGCAATGAGCAGTTCTTC	CASSGTRGNEQFF
.	TRBJ2-5	TRBV7-9	.	TGTGCCAGCAGCTTGGAGAATCAAGAGACCCAGTACTTC	CASSLENQETQYF
once	TRBJ1-1	TRBV6-1	.	TGTGCCAGCAGGGAAGGACAGTTTTTGAACACTGAAGCTTTCTTT	CASREGQFLNTEAFF
.	TRBJ2-7	TRBV2	TRBD2	TGTGCCAGCGCGGGGGGACTAGGGCCCTACGAGCAGTACTTC	CASAGGLGPYEQYF
.	TRBJ2-2	TRBV6-1	.	TGTGCCAGCAGTGAAGCGAGGGTAGGGGAGCTGTTTTTT	CASSEARVGELFF
.	TRBJ2-7	TRBV5-1	.	TGCGCCAGCAGCTTGGCAGGGGGGTCCTACGAGCAGTACTTC	CASSLAGGSYEQYF
.	TRBJ2-7	TRBV28	TRBD1	TGTGCCAGCAGTTTATTAGGAGGGACAGGGTTTCGCGAGCAGTACTTC	CASSLLGGTGFREQYF
.	TRBJ2-1	TRBV6-1	TRBD2	TGTGCCGGTCGAAGGCGGGCCGGGGGGGAGCAGTTCTTC	CAGRRRAGGEQFF
.	TRBJ2-7	TRBV30	.	TGTGCCTGGAGTGTCTTTGAGGGGAGGTACGAGCAGTACTTC	CAWSVFEGRYEQYF
.	TRBJ2-5	TRBV7-9	.	TGTGCCAGCAGCTTAGTCACCTACGAAGAGACCCAGTACTTC	CASSLVTYEETQYF
.	TRBJ2-3	TRBV7-2	TRBD2	TGTGCCAGCTGCTTAGGACTAGCAGTAAATACGCAGTATTTT	CASCLGLAVNTQYF
once	TRBJ2-5	TRBV9	.	TGTGCCAGCAGCGTTGGGCAGGGAGAGACCCAGTACTTC	CASSVGQGETQYF
.	TRBJ2-5	TRBV7-6	TRBD2	TGTGCCAGCAGCGCCGTAGCGGGAGGGCCCGGGGAGCAGTACTTC	CASSAVAGGPGEQYF
.	TRBJ2-7	TRBV7-9	.	TGTGCCAGCAGCTTAGGGACCTACGGGCAGTACTTC	CASSLGTYGQYF
.	TRBJ1-2	TRBV7-2	.	TGTGCCAGCAGCTTAAATAGAGGGCACTATGGCTACACCTTC	CASSLNRGHYGYTF
.	TRBJ2-1	TRBV29-1	.	TGCAGCGTTGACGCCAGGTCAGCGAATGAGCAGTTCTTC	CSVDARSANEQFF
once	TRBJ2-1	TRBV6-5	.	TGTGCCAGCAGCTCACTCGGCACCCTCAATGAGCAGTTCTTC	CASSSLGTLNEQFF
.	TRBJ2-3	TRBV7-9	TRBD2	TGTGCCAGCAGCCCGCGGGTGCGGGAGCCTAGCACAGATACGCAGTATTTT	CASSPRVREPSTDTQYF
.	TRBJ2-7	TRBV5-1	.	TGCGCCAGCAGCTTGGTAGGTAGTCAGATTTCCTACGAGCAGTACTTC	CASSLVGSQISYEQYF
.	TRBJ2-3	TRBV9	TRBD2	TGTGCCAGCAGCCCCGGAGTAGCGGGGGGGACTAGCACAGATACGCAGTATTTT	CASSPGVAGGTSTDTQYF
few	TRBJ1-1	TRBV29-1	.	TGCAGCGTTGTCCTCCCCCGTCGAGTGAGCACTGAAGCTTTCTTT	CSVVLPRRVSTEAFF
once	TRBJ1-4	TRBV14	.	TGTGCCAGCAGCCAAGCAGGGAGTGCTAATGAAAAACTGTTTTTT	CASSQAGSANEKLFF
.	TRBJ1-5	TRBV2	.	TGTGCCAGCAGTGACAGGCGGAGCAGCAATCAGCCCCAGCATTTT	CASSDRRSSNQPQHF